The 27 T cell receptor beta chains in this list originate from one sample, sequenced in a study of persistence of HIV-infected CD4 T cells. The antigens for these receptors are not known. Cells were stimulated with overlapping HIV-1 Gag 15-mer peptides. CD40L/CD69 double-negative CD45RO-high memory CD4+ T cells were collected. This was the immunoSEQ version 4 assay in survey mode. Clones were sequenced by immunoSEQ multiplex PCR, and TCRdb holds only the in-frame ones, with some missing. The sample holds tens of thousands of clones, less than 85% seen once. The sample consisted of CD4+ T cells sorted from PBMCs after approximately 19-hour stimulation, taken from a patient who received antiretroviral therapy. The source is an adult man with HIV who was CMV-seropositive.

This clone was recorded a few times. DNA for the CDR3: TGTGCCAGCTCACCATCAGCGGGGGGTGATACGCAGTATTTT. It specifies CASSPSAGGDTQYF. The V call is TRBV18, the J call TRBJ2-3; 9 bases are a match to TRBD2. V lost 2 bases to trimming and J lost 6 bases; unmatched junction nucleotides: 3. Germline CDR1 and CDR2: KGHSH and LQKENI. The CDR3 covers 14 residues.

V and J are TRBV6-7 and TRBJ1-5; 8 bases map to TRBD1. TRBV6-7 is reported as an ORF; its role is uncertain. The CDR3 loop spans 16 amino acids. Trimming at V came to 7 bases and at J to 3 bases, leaving 11 bases not matched to a gene. CDR3 coding DNA: TGTGCCAGCATCAAGGATAGGACAGGGCTCAATCAGCCCCAGCATTTT. Translated: CASIKDRTGLNQPQHF.

The chain carries TRBV4-1 and TRBJ2-7; D possibly corresponds to TRBD2 (6 bases). Germline CDR1 and CDR2: MGHRA and YSYEKL. The CDR3 totals 16 residues. V dropped 1 base and J dropped 5 bases, with 18 bases sitting between them. The CDR3 region has the DNA TGCGCCAGCAGCCAAGTTTCCGGGACTCCAGTTAACGAGCAGTACTTC. It encodes CASSQVSGTPVNEQYF.

The rearrangement uses TRBV6-5 and TRBJ1-4; 7 bases are shared with TRBD1. Germline V gene sequence: CDR1 MNHEY, CDR2 SVGAGI. With 6 bases clipped from V and 4 bases from J, the junction kept 2 bases outside the gene matches. The CDR3 totals 13 residues. The DNA of the CDR3 is TGTGCCAGCAGGGGGACAGTTAATGAAAAACTGTTTTTT. This codes for CASRGTVNEKLFF.

V usage is TRBV7-6 and J usage is TRBJ1-1; D uncertain. This CDR3 has 13 amino acids. V lost 1 base and J lost 5, with 8 bases in between. Germline CDR1 SGHVS, CDR2 FNYEAQ. This CDR3 reads CASSLGGVTEAFF. DNA for the CDR3: TGTGCCAGCAGCTTAGGAGGAGTGACTGAAGCTTTCTTT.

The V gene is TRBV5-1, the J gene TRBJ2-7; weak D call: TRBD1 (7 bases). Trimming cost V 4 bases and J 3 bases, with 23 bases left between them. The CDR3 sequence is 17 residues long. Germline lookup yields CDR1 SGHRS and CDR2 YFSETQ. The CDR3 sequence is CASSAGQFRDEIYEQYF. The CDR3 coding sequence is TGCGCCAGCAGCGCGGGACAGTTCAGGGACGAGATCTACGAGCAGTACTTC.

This rearrangement joins TRBV7-2 to TRBJ2-7; D gene uncertain. Deletions cut 1 base from V and 0 bases from J, with 16 bases between. Germline V CDR1 and CDR2: SGHTA, FQGNSA. CDR3 length: 17 amino acids. CDR3 region: CASSLGPLVRASYEQYF. CDR3 sequence (DNA): TGTGCCAGCAGCTTAGGTCCCCTCGTTAGGGCCTCCTACGAGCAGTACTTC.

This chain uses TRBV6-6 with TRBJ2-7; 7 bases agree with TRBD1. V was pared by 1 base and J by 5 bases, with 5 bases of the junction left unmatched. Germline V CDR1 and CDR2: MNHNY, SVGAGI (reference sequence). CDR3 length: 14 amino acids. CDR3 bases: TGTGCCAGCAGTTACTTACAGGGGAATAACGAGCAGTACTTC. Protein: CASSYLQGNNEQYF.

The V gene is TRBV6-6, the J gene TRBJ2-7; TRBD1 aligns across 8 bases. The CDR3 loop spans 11 amino acids. V lost 6 bases to trimming and J lost 6 bases; unmatched junction nucleotides: 1. Germline-derived CDR1 and CDR2 are MNHNY and SVGAGI (reference sequence). CDR3 residues: CASSDRGEQYF. CDR3 sequence (DNA): TGTGCCAGCAGCGACAGGGGCGAGCAGTACTTC.

This chain connects TRBV6-1 to TRBJ2-5; D remains unclear. The germline V gene encodes CDR1 MNHNS and CDR2 SASEGT. V was trimmed by 3 bases and J by 2 bases, leaving 4 bases between them. This CDR3 spans 12 amino acids. CDR3: CASSETQETQYF. CDR3 sequence (DNA): TGTGCCAGCAGTGAGACACAAGAGACCCAGTACTTC.

There are a few counts of this clone. The chain is built from TRBV5-5 and TRBJ2-1; D is uncertain. This CDR3 is 13 amino acids long. V was pared by 2 bases and J by 8 bases, with 11 bases between. The germline CDR1 and CDR2 sequences are SGHKS and YYEKEE (reference sequence). CDR3 nucleotides: TGTGCCAGCAGCTTCGTCCTTGTGGATGAGCAGTTCTTC. It codes for CASSFVLVDEQFF.

The V and J genes are TRBV4-1 and TRBJ1-1, with D possibly matching TRBD1 (5 bases). Between the trimmed V and J ends, which lost 4 bases and 2 bases, there was a span of 14 bases. The V gene's germline CDR1 is MGHRA and CDR2 YSYEKL. The CDR3 spans 15 residues. The CDR3 DNA sequence: TGCGCCAGCAGCCCCGGGACCCCTTCTAACACTGAAGCTTTCTTT. It encodes CASSPGTPSNTEAFF.

In the case of this clone: One end of the junction fails to match germline, which may point to a read error. The gene calls are TRBV2 and TRBJ1-2; 7 bases map to TRBD1. The CDR3 extends over 15 amino acids. Looked up from germline, CDR1 is SNHLY and CDR2 is FYNNEI. The CDR3 region has the DNA TGTGCCAGCAGAGAAGATGGACAGGCTAACTATGGCTACACCTTC. It yields the protein CASREDGQANYGYTF.

The V gene is TRBV18, the J gene TRBJ1-4; D unclear. CDR1 is KGHSH and CDR2 is LQKENI in the germline V gene. V was trimmed by 2 bases and J by 7 bases, leaving 11 bases between them. The CDR3 runs to 14 residues. The CDR3, as DNA: TGTGCCAGCTCACCAATAAAGGGCGCTGAAAAACTGTTTTTT. Its protein product is CASSPIKGAEKLFF. The full variable domain, in which reference TRBV18 and TRBJ1-4 provide the parts outside the CDR3, is NAGVMQNPRHLVRRRGQEARLRCSPMKGHSHVYWYRQLPEEGLKFMVYLQKENIIDESGMPKERFSAEFPKEGPSILRIQQVVRGDSAAYFCASSPIKGAEKLFFGSGTQLSVL.

The genes are TRBV4-1 and TRBJ1-6; no definite D call. V shed 0 bases and J shed 7 bases, with 13 bases lying between them. CDR1 and CDR2 (germline): MGHRA, YSYEKL. CDR3 size: 16 residues. The CDR3: CASSQDREGGNSPLHF. Written as DNA, the CDR3 is TGCGCCAGCAGCCAAGATCGGGAGGGAGGGAATTCACCCCTCCACTTT.

V gene TRBV5-6 combines with J gene TRBJ2-5; 10 bases align to TRBD2. The length of the CDR3 is 15 residues. J lost 4 bases, V lost 0 bases, and 3 bases had no gene match. The germline gives CDR1 SGHDT, CDR2 YYEEEE. Here the CDR3 DNA reads TGTGCCAGCAGCTTGGTGGCTAGCGGGAGAGAGACCCAGTACTTC. This codes for CASSLVASGRETQYF. Looking up the rest from reference TRBV5-6 and TRBJ2-5 gives the full variable domain: DAGVTQSPTHLIKTRGQQVTLRCSPKSGHDTVSWYQQALGQGPQFIFQYYEEEERQRGNFPDRFSGHQFPNYSSELNVNALLLGDSALYLCASSLVASGRETQYFGPGTRLLVL.

This clone was recorded only once. A read error may produce the germline difference seen at one junction end. This chain joins TRBV20-1 and TRBJ2-7; no clear D. This CDR3 is built from 9 residues. The germline CDR1 and CDR2 sequences are DFQATT and SNEGSKA (reference sequence). The CDR3 DNA follows: TGCAGTGCCCGACCCTTTGCACACTTC. This sequence encodes CSARPFAHF.

In this sample, this clone turned up once. This chain joins TRBV19 and TRBJ1-2; no definite D call. The CDR3 sequence is 17 residues long. Germline CDR1 is LNHDA and CDR2 is SQIVND (reference sequence). Trimming left V 7 bases short and J 1 base short, with 22 bases between. CDR3 DNA: TGTGCCAGTACCCTTAGCACTCCACGCGGTTTTAACTATGGCTACACCTTC. Protein sequence: CASTLSTPRGFNYGYTF. The full variable domain, rest sourced from reference TRBV19 and TRBJ1-2, is DGGITQSPKYLFRKEGQNVTLSCEQNLNHDAMYWYRQDPGQGLRLIYYSQIVNDFQKGDIAEGYSVSREKKESFPLTVTSAQKNPTAFYLCASTLSTPRGFNYGYTFGSGTRLTVV.

This chain connects TRBV5-5 to TRBJ1-4; maybe TRBD1 (6 bases). CDR3 length: 15 amino acids. With 5 bases removed from V and 4 bases from J, the gap between germline ends came to 15 bases. From germline, CDR1 is SGHKS and CDR2 YYEKEE (reference sequence). CDR3 protein: CASSSTGQVNEKLFF. The CDR3 DNA reads as TGTGCCAGCAGTTCCACAGGGCAGGTTAATGAAAAACTGTTTTTT.

This clone was seen repeatedly, ten times or more. The chain carries TRBV7-9 and TRBJ1-1; D call uncertain. CDR1 SEHNR and CDR2 FQNEAQ come from the germline V gene (reference sequence). With 3 bases removed from V and 0 bases from J, the gap between germline ends came to 8 bases. The CDR3 length is 14 residues. The CDR3 DNA sequence: TGTGCCAGCAGCTTTCGGGAGGTGAACACTGAAGCTTTCTTT. Protein: CASSFREVNTEAFF.

The J gene is TRBJ1-3, the V gene TRBV28; the match to TRBD1 covers 9 bases. The ends lost 4 bases at V and 0 bases at J; junction bases unmatched: 10. This CDR3 has 18 residues. The V gene's germline CDR1 is MDHEN and CDR2 SYDVKM. CDR3 in amino acids: CASSSLPGTGSSGNTIYF. CDR3 bases: TGTGCCAGCAGTTCCCTCCCCGGGACAGGGTCCTCTGGAAACACCATATATTTT.

V usage is TRBV19 and J usage is TRBJ1-5; TRBD1 is a possible D gene (5 bases). CDR3 size: 14 residues. V was pared by 5 bases and J by 1 base, with 9 bases between. CDR1 is LNHDA, CDR2 SQIVND, per germline (reference sequence). CDR3 nucleotides: TGTGCCAGTAGTTATAGGGACAGCAATCAGCCCCAGCATTTT. Translation gives CASSYRDSNQPQHF.

V and J are TRBV5-3 and TRBJ1-5; the D is unclear. TRBV5-3 is reported as an ORF; its role is uncertain. V was trimmed by 0 bases and J by 0 bases, leaving 16 bases between them. This CDR3 has 18 residues. CDR3 DNA sequence: TGTGCCAGAAGCTTGGTGGTCGGACCCGCCTATAGCAATCAGCCCCAGCATTTT. Encoded protein: CARSLVVGPAYSNQPQHF.

The chain couples TRBV28 to TRBJ1-2; D is ambiguous. Trimming cost V 3 bases and J 4 bases, with 12 bases left between them. The germline V gene has CDR1 MDHEN and CDR2 SYDVKM. This CDR3 comprises 14 residues. The CDR3 nucleotides are TGTGCCAGCAGTTTGGAACAGACCTCCTATGGCTACACCTTC. It encodes CASSLEQTSYGYTF.

The CDR3 sequence is CASSPGPMEKLFF. CDR3 DNA: TGTGCCAGCAGCCCTGGACCGATGGAAAAACTGTTTTTT. This chain joins TRBV7-6 and TRBJ1-4; unclear D gene. CDR1 SGHVS and CDR2 FNYEAQ come from the germline V gene. V lost 5 bases, J lost 8 bases, and 12 bases lay in between. The CDR3 is made up of 13 amino acids.

The gene calls are TRBV18 and TRBJ1-1; no clear D gene. V shed 1 base and J shed 7 bases, with 7 bases lying between them. CDR3 length: 12 residues. Germline assignment: CDR1 KGHSH and CDR2 LQKENI. The DNA of the CDR3 is TGTGCCAGCTCACCACAAGGAGGTGAAGCTTTCTTT. This encodes CASSPQGGEAFF.

The V and J genes are TRBV25-1 and TRBJ2-7; perhaps D is TRBD1 or TRBD2 (5 bases each). Germline V lookup: CDR1 MGHDK, CDR2 SYGVNS. Trimming took 6 bases from V and 7 from J, leaving 22 bases between them. This CDR3 is built from 15 residues. The CDR3 region has the DNA TGTGCCAGCAGCCCTGCCGGGACCGGCGGCGGGGAGCAGTACTTC. This translates into CASSPAGTGGGEQYF.